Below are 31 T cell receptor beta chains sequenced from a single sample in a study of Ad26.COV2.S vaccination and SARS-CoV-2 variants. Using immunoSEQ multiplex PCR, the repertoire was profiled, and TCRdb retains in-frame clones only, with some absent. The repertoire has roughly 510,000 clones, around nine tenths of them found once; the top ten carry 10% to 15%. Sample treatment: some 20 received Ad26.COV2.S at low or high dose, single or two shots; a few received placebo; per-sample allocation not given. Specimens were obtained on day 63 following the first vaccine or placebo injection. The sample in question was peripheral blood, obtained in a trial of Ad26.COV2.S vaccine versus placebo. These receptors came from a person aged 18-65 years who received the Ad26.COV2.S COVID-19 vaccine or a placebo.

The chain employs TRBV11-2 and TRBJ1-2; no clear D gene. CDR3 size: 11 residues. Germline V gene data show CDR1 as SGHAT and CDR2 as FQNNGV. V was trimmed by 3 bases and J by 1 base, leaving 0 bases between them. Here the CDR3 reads CASSFNYGYTF. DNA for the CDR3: TGTGCCAGCAGCTTTAACTATGGCTACACCTTC.

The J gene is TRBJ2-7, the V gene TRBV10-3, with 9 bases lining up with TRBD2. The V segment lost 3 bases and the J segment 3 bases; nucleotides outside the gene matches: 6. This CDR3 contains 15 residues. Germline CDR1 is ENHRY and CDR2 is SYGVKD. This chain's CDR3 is CAISEGVLAGYEQYF. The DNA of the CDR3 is TGTGCCATCAGTGAAGGGGTACTAGCGGGCTACGAGCAGTACTTC.

The CDR3 here is CSANRGYEQYF. CDR3 nucleotides: TGCAGTGCAAACAGGGGTTACGAGCAGTACTTC. This chain joins TRBV20-1 and TRBJ2-7; 7 bases agree with TRBD1. This CDR3 contains 11 residues. V trimming: 6 bases; J trimming: 4 bases; junction bases outside the gene matches: 3. Germline V gene lookup returns CDR1 DFQATT and CDR2 SNEGSKA (reference sequence).

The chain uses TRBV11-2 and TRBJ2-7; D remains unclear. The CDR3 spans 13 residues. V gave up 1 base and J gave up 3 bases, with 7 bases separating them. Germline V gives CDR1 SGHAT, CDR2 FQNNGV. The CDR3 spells CASSLVRFYEQYF. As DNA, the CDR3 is TGTGCCAGCAGCTTAGTCAGGTTCTACGAGCAGTACTTC.

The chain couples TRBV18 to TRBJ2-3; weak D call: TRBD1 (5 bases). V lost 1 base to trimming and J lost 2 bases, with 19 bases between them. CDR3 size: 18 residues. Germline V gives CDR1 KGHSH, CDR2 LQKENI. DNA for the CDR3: TGTGCCAGCTCACCACTTAGTCAGGGCCCCCCTGACACAGATACGCAGTATTTT. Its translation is CASSPLSQGPPDTDTQYF.

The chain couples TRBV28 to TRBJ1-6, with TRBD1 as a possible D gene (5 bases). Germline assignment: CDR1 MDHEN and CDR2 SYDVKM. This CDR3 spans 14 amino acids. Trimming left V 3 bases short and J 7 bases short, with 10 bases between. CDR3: CASSFRVENSPLHF. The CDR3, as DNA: TGTGCCAGCAGTTTCAGGGTGGAGAATTCACCCCTCCACTTT.

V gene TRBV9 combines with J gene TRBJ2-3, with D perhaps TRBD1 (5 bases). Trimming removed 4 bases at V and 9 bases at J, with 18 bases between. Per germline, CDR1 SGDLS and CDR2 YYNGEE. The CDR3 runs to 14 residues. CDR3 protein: CASSLTTAWETQYF. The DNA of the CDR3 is TGTGCCAGCAGCCTGACGACAGCCTGGGAAACGCAGTATTTT.

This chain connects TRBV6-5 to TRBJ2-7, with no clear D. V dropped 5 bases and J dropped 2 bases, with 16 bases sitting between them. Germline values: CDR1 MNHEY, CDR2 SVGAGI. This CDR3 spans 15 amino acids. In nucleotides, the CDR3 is TGTGCCAGCAGTCGACGAACTGATGGTACCTACGAGCAGTACTTC. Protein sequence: CASSRRTDGTYEQYF.

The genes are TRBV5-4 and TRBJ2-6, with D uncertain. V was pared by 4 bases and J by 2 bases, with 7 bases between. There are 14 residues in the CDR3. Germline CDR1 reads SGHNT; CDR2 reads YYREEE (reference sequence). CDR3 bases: TGTGCCAGCAGCCCCTCGGCTGGGGCCAACGTCCTGACTTTC. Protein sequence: CASSPSAGANVLTF.

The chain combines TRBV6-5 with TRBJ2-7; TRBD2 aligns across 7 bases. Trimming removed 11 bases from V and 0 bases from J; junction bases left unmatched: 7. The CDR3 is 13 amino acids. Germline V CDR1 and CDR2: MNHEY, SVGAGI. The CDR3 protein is CAAAGGGSYEQYF. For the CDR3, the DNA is TGTGCCGCGGCGGGCGGGGGCTCCTACGAGCAGTACTTC.

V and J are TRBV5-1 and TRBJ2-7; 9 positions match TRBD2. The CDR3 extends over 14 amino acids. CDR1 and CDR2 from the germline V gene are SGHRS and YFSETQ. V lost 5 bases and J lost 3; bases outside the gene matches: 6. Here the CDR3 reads CASSPGLAGYEQYF. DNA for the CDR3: TGCGCCAGCAGTCCGGGACTAGCCGGCTACGAGCAGTACTTC.

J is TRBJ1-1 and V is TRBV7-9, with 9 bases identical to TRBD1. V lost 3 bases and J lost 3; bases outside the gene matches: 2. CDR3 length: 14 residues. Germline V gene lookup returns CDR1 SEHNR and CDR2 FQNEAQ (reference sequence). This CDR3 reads CASSFTGGDTEAFF. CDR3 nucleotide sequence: TGTGCCAGCAGCTTTACAGGGGGCGACACTGAAGCTTTCTTT.

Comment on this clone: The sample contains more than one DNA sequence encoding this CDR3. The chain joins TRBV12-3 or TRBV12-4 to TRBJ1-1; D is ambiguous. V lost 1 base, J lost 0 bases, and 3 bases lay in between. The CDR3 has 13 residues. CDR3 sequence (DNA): TGTGCCAGCAGTTTAGGGCTGAACACTGAAGCTTTCTTT. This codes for CASSLGLNTEAFF.

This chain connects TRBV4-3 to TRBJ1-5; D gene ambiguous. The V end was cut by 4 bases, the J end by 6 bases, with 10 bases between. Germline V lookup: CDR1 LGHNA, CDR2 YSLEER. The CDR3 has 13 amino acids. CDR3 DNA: TGCGCCAGCAGCCGGAACGCGGGTCAGCCCCAGCATTTT. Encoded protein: CASSRNAGQPQHF.

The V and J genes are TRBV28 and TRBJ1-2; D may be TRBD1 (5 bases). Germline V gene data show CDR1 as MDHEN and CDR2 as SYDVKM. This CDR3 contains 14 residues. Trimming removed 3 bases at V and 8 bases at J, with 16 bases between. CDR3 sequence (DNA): TGTGCCAGCAGTTTGCTCATGACAGTTGGGGGCTACACCTTC. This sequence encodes CASSLLMTVGGYTF.

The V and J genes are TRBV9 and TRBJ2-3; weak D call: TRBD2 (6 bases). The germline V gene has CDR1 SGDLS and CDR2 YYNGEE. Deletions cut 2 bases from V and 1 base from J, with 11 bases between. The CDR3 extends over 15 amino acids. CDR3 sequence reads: CASSVTSSRTDTQYF. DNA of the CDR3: TGTGCCAGCAGCGTTACTAGCAGCCGCACAGATACGCAGTATTTT.

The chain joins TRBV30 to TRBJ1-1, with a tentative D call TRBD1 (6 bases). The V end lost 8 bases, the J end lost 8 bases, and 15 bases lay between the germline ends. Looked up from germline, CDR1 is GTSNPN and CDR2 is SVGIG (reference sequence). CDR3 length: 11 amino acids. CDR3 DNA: TGTGCCGCCGAGTGGGGGGCGGAAGCTTTCTTT. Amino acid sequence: CAAEWGAEAFF.

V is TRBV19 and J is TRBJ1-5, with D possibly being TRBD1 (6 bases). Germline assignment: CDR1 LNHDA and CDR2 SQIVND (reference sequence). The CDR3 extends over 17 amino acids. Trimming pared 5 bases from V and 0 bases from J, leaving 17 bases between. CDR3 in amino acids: CASSRYGTPYSNQPQHF. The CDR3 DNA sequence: TGTGCCAGTAGTCGCTACGGGACACCATATAGCAATCAGCCCCAGCATTTT.

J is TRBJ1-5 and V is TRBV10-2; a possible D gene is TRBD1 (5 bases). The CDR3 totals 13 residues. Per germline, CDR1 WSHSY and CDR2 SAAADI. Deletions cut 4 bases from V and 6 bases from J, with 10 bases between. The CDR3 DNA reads TGCGCCAGCAGTGGCTCGGGGGGTCAGCCCCAGCATTTT. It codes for CASSGSGGQPQHF.

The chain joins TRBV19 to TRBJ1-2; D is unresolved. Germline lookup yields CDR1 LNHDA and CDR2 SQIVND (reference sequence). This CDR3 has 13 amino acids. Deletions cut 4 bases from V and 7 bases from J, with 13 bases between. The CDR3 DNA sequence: TGTGCCAGTAGTAAGGACCCCAGAGGTGGCTACACCTTC. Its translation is CASSKDPRGGYTF.

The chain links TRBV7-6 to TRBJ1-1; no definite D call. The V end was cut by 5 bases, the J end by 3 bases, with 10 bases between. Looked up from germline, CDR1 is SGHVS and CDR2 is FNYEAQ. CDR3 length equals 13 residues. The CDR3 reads CASSPLSHTEAFF. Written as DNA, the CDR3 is TGTGCCAGCAGCCCCCTCAGCCACACTGAAGCTTTCTTT.

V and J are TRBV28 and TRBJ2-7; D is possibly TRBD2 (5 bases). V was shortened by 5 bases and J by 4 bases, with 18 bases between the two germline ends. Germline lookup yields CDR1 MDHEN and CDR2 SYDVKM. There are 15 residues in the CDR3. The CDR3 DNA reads TGTGCCAGCAGTGCCTCGCGGGCCCAGAGGTACGAGCAGTACTTC. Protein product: CASSASRAQRYEQYF.

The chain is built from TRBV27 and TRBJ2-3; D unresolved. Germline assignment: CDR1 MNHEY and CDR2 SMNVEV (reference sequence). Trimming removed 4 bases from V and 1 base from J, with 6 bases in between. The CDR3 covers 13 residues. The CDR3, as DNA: TGTGCCAGCAGTTACCGGGGCACAGATACGCAGTATTTT. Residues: CASSYRGTDTQYF.

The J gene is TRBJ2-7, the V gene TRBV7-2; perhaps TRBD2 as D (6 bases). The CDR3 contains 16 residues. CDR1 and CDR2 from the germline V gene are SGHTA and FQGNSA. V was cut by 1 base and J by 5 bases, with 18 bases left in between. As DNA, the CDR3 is TGTGCCAGCAGCTTAGTTCGCTTAGGCGGGATTGACGAGCAGTACTTC. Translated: CASSLVRLGGIDEQYF. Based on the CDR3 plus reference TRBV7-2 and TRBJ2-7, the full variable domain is GAGVSQSPSNKVTEKGKDVELRCDPISGHTALYWYRQSLGQGLEFLIYFQGNSAPDKSGLPSDRFSAERTGGSVSTLTIQRTQQEDSAVYLCASSLVRLGGIDEQYFGPGTRLTVT.

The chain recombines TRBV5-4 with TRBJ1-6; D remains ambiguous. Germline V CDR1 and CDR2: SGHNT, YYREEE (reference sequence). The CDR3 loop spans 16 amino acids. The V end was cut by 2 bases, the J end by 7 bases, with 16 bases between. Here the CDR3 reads CASSFRAAHPNSPLHF. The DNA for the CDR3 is TGTGCCAGCAGCTTTCGGGCGGCGCACCCGAATTCACCCCTCCACTTT.

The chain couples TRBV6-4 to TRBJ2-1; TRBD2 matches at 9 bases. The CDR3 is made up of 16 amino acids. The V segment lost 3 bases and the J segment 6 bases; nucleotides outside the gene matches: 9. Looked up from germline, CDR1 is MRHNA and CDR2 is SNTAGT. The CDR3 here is CASSEQASGIVNEQFF. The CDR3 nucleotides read TGTGCCAGCAGTGAACAGGCTAGCGGGATAGTCAATGAGCAGTTCTTC.

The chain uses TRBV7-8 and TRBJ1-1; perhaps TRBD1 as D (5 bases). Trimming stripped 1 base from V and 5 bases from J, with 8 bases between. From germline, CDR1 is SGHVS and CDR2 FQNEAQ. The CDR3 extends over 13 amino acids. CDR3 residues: CASSLDQGTEAFF. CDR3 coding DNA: TGTGCCAGCAGCTTAGATCAGGGAACTGAAGCTTTCTTT. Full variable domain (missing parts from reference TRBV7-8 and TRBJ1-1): GAGVSQSPRYKVAKRGQDVALRCDPISGHVSLFWYQQALGQGPEFLTYFQNEAQLDKSGLPSDRFFAERPEGSVSTLKIQRTQQEDSAVYLCASSLDQGTEAFFGQGTRLTVV.

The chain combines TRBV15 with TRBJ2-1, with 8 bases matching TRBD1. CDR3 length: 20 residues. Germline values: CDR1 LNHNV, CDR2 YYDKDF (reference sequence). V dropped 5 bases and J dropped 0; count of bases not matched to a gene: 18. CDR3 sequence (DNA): TGTGCCACCAGCGTCCCCACCCGGACAGGGACTTTTGGCTCCTACAATGAGCAGTTCTTC. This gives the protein CATSVPTRTGTFGSYNEQFF.

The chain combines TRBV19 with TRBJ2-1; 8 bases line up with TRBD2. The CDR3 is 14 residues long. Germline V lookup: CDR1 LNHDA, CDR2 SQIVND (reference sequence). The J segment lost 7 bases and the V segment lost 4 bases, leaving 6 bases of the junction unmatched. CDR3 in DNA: TGTGCCAGTAGTACAACACCGGGGGGGAATGAGCAGTTCTTC. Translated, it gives CASSTTPGGNEQFF.

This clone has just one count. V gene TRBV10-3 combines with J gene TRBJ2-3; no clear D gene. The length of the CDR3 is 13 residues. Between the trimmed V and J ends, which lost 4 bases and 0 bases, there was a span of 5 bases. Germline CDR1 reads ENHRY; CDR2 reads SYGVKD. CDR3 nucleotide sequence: TGTGCCATCAGTGCGGATAGCACAGATACGCAGTATTTT. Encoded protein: CAISADSTDTQYF.

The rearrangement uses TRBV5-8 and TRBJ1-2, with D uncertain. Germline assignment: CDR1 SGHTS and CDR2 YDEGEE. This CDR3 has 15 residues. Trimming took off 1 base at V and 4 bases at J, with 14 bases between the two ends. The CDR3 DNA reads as TGTGCCAGCAGCTTGTGGGTGTCCCTCGCCTATGGCTACACCTTC. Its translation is CASSLWVSLAYGYTF.